The 9 T cell receptor beta chains below come from one sample, sequenced in a study of blood T cell repertoires in COVID-19. Sequencing was performed with immunoSEQ multiplex PCR; in TCRdb, only in-frame clones are kept and a portion is missing. The sample includes 400,000 or so clones, approximately 90% of them seen just once. The sample comprised peripheral blood. These receptors came from a young man with COVID-19, enrolled during active disease.

This chain joins TRBV6-1 and TRBJ1-5; TRBD1 is a possible D gene (5 bases). There are 15 residues in the CDR3. Germline loops: CDR1 MNHNS, CDR2 SASEGT. V was clipped by 0 bases and J by 2 bases, with 8 bases between them. CDR3 DNA sequence: TGTGCCAGCAGTGAAGCGCCCAGGGGCAATCAGCCCCAGCATTTT. This sequence encodes CASSEAPRGNQPQHF.

The V and J genes are TRBV7-9 and TRBJ2-3, with D tentatively TRBD2 (6 bases). The CDR3 runs 13 residues. Trimming left V 4 bases short and J 8 bases short, with 13 bases between. CDR1 SEHNR and CDR2 FQNEAQ come from the germline V gene (reference sequence). In nucleotides, the CDR3 is TGTGCCAGCAGCTCCTCGGAGGGCCTTACGCAGTATTTT. Translated, it gives CASSSSEGLTQYF.

The chain carries TRBV19 and TRBJ2-1; 7 bases map to TRBD1. V was clipped by 8 bases and J by 2 bases; unmatched bases: 12. Germline V gene data show CDR1 as LNHDA and CDR2 as SQIVND (reference sequence). CDR3 size: 16 residues. The CDR3 loop reads CASAKEPGTAYNEQFF. In DNA form, the CDR3 reads TGTGCCAGTGCAAAAGAACCCGGGACAGCCTACAATGAGCAGTTCTTC.

V is TRBV19 and J is TRBJ2-3, with 7 bases matching TRBD2. The CDR3 is 13 residues long. Germline V gives CDR1 LNHDA, CDR2 SQIVND (reference sequence). V lost 1 base, J lost 11 bases, and 6 bases stayed unmatched. The CDR3 nucleotides are TGTGCCAGTAGTATAGGAAGCGGGAAACTGCAGTATTTT. It translates to CASSIGSGKLQYF.

The V and J genes are TRBV3-1 (or the pseudogene TRBV3-2) and TRBJ2-1; the match to TRBD2 covers 12 bases. The CDR3 length is 15 residues. Looked up from germline, CDR1 is LGHDT and CDR2 is YNNKEL (reference sequence). Germline trimming cut 5 bases from V and 9 bases from J; bases unmatched to any gene: 8. The CDR3: CASSATSGRLREQFF. The CDR3, as DNA: TGTGCCAGCAGCGCTACTAGCGGGAGGTTGCGTGAGCAGTTCTTC.

J is TRBJ1-5 and V is TRBV29-1; TRBD1 might be the D (6 bases). The CDR3 has 13 amino acids. In germline, CDR1 is SQVTM, CDR2 ANQGSEA. The V and J ends lost 4 bases and 8 bases respectively, with 15 bases between them. CDR3 in amino acids: CSVVTGLLEPQHF. DNA of the CDR3: TGCAGCGTTGTCACAGGGTTGTTAGAGCCCCAGCATTTT. Full variable domain (remainder filled in from reference TRBV29-1 and TRBJ1-5): SAVISQKPSRDICQRGTSLTIQCQVDSQVTMMFWYRQQPGQSLTLIATANQGSEATYESGFVIDKFPISRPNLTFSTLTVSNMSPEDSSIYLCSVVTGLLEPQHFGDGTRLSIL.

The rearrangement uses TRBV13 and TRBJ1-2; D is unresolved. There are 13 residues in the CDR3. Per the germline V gene, CDR1 is PRHDT and CDR2 is FYEKMQ (reference sequence). Trimming shortened V by 6 bases and J by 0 bases, and 8 bases separated the two germline ends. The CDR3 reads CASRSYTNYGYTF. In DNA form, the CDR3 reads TGTGCCAGCAGATCCTATACTAACTATGGCTACACCTTC.

The V call is TRBV5-4, the J call TRBJ2-3; 13 nucleotides match TRBD2. The V segment lost 1 base and the J segment 4 bases; nucleotides outside the gene matches: 0. CDR3 length: 15 residues. In germline, CDR1 is SGHNT, CDR2 YYREEE (reference sequence). The CDR3 spells CASSLTSGGADTQYF. The CDR3 region has the DNA TGTGCCAGCAGCTTGACTAGCGGGGGGGCAGATACGCAGTATTTT.

The chain links TRBV5-1 to TRBJ2-3, with D maybe TRBD1 (5 bases). Germline V CDR1 and CDR2: SGHRS, YFSETQ. With 0 bases removed from V and 10 bases from J, the gap between germline ends came to 12 bases. The CDR3 sequence is 13 residues long. This chain's CDR3 is CASSLGKQDAQYF. The CDR3 DNA reads as TGCGCCAGCAGCTTGGGTAAACAGGATGCGCAGTATTTT. The complete variable domain, with remaining parts taken from reference TRBV5-1 and TRBJ2-3, reads KAGVTQTPRYLIKTRGQQVTLSCSPISGHRSVSWYQQTPGQGLQFLFEYFSETQRNKGNFPGRFSGRQFSNSRSEMNVSTLELGDSALYLCASSLGKQDAQYFGPGTRLTVL.